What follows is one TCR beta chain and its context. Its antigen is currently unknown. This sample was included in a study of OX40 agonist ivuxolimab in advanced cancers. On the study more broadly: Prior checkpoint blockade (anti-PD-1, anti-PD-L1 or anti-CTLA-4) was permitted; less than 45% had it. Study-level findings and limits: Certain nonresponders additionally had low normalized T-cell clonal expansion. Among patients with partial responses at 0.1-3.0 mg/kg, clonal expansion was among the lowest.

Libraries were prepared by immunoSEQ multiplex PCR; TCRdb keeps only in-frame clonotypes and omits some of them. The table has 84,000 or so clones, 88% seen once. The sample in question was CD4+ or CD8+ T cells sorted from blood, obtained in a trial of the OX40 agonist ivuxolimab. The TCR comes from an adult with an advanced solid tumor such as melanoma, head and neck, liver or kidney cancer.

Here the CDR3 DNA reads TGTGCCAGCAGTGAAGGGGACATGACGAACACTGAAGCTTTCTTT. It encodes CASSEGDMTNTEAFF. The chain couples TRBV2 to TRBJ1-1, with D possibly TRBD1 on 6 matching bases. The CDR3 is 15 residues long. V was trimmed by 1 base and J by 1 base, leaving 10 bases between them. Germline V gives CDR1 SNHLY, CDR2 FYNNEI.